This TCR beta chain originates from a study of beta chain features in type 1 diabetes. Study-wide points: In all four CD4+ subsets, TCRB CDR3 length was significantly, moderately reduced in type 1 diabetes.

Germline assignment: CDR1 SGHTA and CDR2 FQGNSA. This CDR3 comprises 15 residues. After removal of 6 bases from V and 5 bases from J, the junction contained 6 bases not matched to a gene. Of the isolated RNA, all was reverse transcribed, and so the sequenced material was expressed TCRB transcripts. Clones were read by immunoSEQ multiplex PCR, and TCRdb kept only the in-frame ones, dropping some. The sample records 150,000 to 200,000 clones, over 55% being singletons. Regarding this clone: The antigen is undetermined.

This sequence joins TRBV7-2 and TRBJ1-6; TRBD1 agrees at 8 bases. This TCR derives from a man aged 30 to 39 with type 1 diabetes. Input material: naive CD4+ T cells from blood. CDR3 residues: CASRPTGGDNSPLHF. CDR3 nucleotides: TGTGCCAGCAGGCCCACAGGGGGTGATAATTCACCCCTCCACTTT.